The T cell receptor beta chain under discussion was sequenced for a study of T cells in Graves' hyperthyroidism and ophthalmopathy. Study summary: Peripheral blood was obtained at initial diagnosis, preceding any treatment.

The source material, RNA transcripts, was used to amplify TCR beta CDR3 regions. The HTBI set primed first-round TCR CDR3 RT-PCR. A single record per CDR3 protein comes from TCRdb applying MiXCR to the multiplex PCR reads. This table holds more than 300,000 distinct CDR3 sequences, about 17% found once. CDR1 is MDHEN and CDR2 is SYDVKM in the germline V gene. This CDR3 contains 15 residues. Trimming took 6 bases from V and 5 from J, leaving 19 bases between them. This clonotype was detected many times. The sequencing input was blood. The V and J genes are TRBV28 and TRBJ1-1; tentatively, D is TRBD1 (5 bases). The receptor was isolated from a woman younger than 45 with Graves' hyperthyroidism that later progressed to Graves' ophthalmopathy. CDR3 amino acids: CASSPGGGFWTEAFF. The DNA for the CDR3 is TGTGCCAGCAGCCCCGGCGGGGGGTTTTGGACTGAAGCTTTCTTT. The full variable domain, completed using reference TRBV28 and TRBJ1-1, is DVKVTQSSRYLVKRTGEKVFLECVQDMDHENMFWYRQDPGLGLRLIYFSYDVKMKEKGDIPEGYSVSREKKERFSLILESASTNQTSMYLCASSPGGGFWTEAFFGQGTRLTVV.